The present TCR beta chain was sequenced within a study of cytomegalovirus exposure and HLA in healthy donors. Trimming shortened V by 0 bases and J by 5 bases, and 7 bases separated the two germline ends. The germline gives CDR1 MNHNS, CDR2 SASEGT. This CDR3 spans 13 amino acids. PCR involved 60 Vbeta and 13 Jbeta primers. Repertoires were generated with immunoSEQ multiplex PCR, while TCRdb's copy carries only in-frame clones and drops some. Of 13,000 to 15,000 clones detected, about two thirds appear once; the ten largest clones hold approximately 17%. Study-wide results and caveats: The likely explanation for a cluster of highly shared sequence variants was sequencing artifact. Previously analyzed data showed that most TCR beta V segments were productive at a frequency of about 87% or about 30%.

Points on this clone: Its antigen is not known.

This TCR was recovered from a woman in her fifties or sixties in good health and CMV-seropositive. This sequence joins TRBV6-1 and TRBJ1-1; D not resolved. Sequenced sample: PBMCs. The CDR3 DNA follows: TGTGCCAGCAGTGAAGCGCTCAGAACTGAAGCTTTCTTT. It is translated as CASSEALRTEAFF.